These 22 T cell receptor beta chains were sequenced from one sample in a study of Ad26.COV2.S vaccination and SARS-CoV-2 variants. As for treatment: around 19 received Ad26.COV2.S at low or high dose, single or two shots; about five received placebo; per-sample allocation not given. At day 63 after the first vaccine or placebo injection, samples were drawn. The method was immunoSEQ multiplex PCR; TCRdb's version includes in-frame clones alone and lacks a portion of them. The table has around 270,000 clones, around 88% seen once; the top ten hold just under 3%. The sequenced sample was peripheral blood, obtained in a trial of Ad26.COV2.S vaccine versus placebo. These receptors were obtained from a person between 18 and 59 years old who received the Ad26.COV2.S COVID-19 vaccine or a placebo.

This clone showed up just a few times. This CDR3 is also generated by other DNA sequences in the sample. This chain's CDR3 is CATSDPRGNYGYTF. The CDR3 nucleotides are TGTGCCACCAGTGATCCCAGGGGGAACTATGGCTACACCTTC. The V and J genes are TRBV24-1 and TRBJ1-2, with 7 nucleotides matching TRBD1. Germline lookup yields CDR1 KGHDR and CDR2 SFDVKD. V was pared by 3 bases and J by 2 bases, with 2 bases of the junction left unmatched. The CDR3 covers 14 residues.

The rearrangement links TRBV5-6 to TRBJ1-6, with D perhaps matching TRBD1 (6 bases). In germline, CDR1 is SGHDT, CDR2 YYEEEE. The CDR3 is 14 residues long. V was shortened by 3 bases and J by 6 bases, with 10 bases between the two germline ends. The CDR3 sequence is CASSSRGSNSPLHF. The CDR3 bases are TGTGCCAGCAGCTCCAGGGGATCTAATTCACCCCTCCACTTT.

DNA of the CDR3: TGCGCCAGCAGCCAAGATTTCGGACAGGTGTTAGCAAAACTGTTTTTT. Translating gives CASSQDFGQVLAKLFF. The chain uses TRBV4-3 and TRBJ1-4, with TRBD1 matching 7 bases. Trimming took 0 bases from V and 10 from J; bases not matched to a gene: 11. Germline V CDR1 and CDR2: LGHNA, YSLEER. This CDR3 spans 16 amino acids.

The chain recombines TRBV2 with TRBJ1-4; TRBD1 aligns across 7 bases. J lost 8 bases, V lost 6 bases, and 9 bases had no gene match. This CDR3 is 14 amino acids long. CDR1 SNHLY and CDR2 FYNNEI come from the germline V gene. DNA for the CDR3: TGTGCCAGCAGCCTGACAGGGACAGACGAAAAACTGTTTTTT. This gives the protein CASSLTGTDEKLFF.

The rearrangement joins TRBV18 to TRBJ2-7, with D maybe TRBD1 (7 bases). CDR3 length: 13 amino acids. Germline V gives CDR1 KGHSH, CDR2 LQKENI. The V end was cut by 3 bases, the J end by 5 bases, with 11 bases between. This CDR3 is CASSPRGVHEQYV. The DNA for the CDR3 is TGTGCCAGCTCACCCAGGGGGGTCCACGAGCAGTACGTC.

The chain combines TRBV7-2 with TRBJ2-1; D gene unclear. V was cut by 2 bases and J by 7 bases, with 9 bases left in between. The CDR3 consists of 13 residues. Per germline, CDR1 SGHTA and CDR2 FQGNSA. The CDR3 region has the DNA TGTGCCAGCAGCTTAAATAGGGTGAATGAGCAGTTCTTC. It specifies CASSLNRVNEQFF.

The chain carries TRBV13 and TRBJ2-5; 16 bases are shared with TRBD2. The CDR3 is 18 amino acids. The junction had 10 bases not matched to a gene; V was cut back by 4 bases and J by 5 bases. CDR1 PRHDT and CDR2 FYEKMQ come from the germline V gene (reference sequence). As DNA, the CDR3 is TGTGCCAGCAGCTCGCTCGGGACTAGCGGGGGGGTTCTTGAGACCCAGTACTTC. Translation gives CASSSLGTSGGVLETQYF.

V gene TRBV5-5 combines with J gene TRBJ2-7; D is uncertain. CDR1 SGHKS and CDR2 YYEKEE come from the germline V gene (reference sequence). V lost 2 bases, J lost 5 bases, and 5 bases lay in between. The CDR3 runs 11 residues. CDR3 DNA sequence: TGTGCCAGCAGCTTCAAAAACGAGCAGTACTTC. This encodes CASSFKNEQYF. Combining the CDR3 with reference TRBV5-5 and TRBJ2-7 gives the whole variable domain DAGVTQSPTHLIKTRGQQVTLRCSPISGHKSVSWYQQVLGQGPQFIFQYYEKEERGRGNFPDRFSARQFPNYSSELNVNALLLGDSALYLCASSFKNEQYFGPGTRLTVT.

In regard to this clone: It may be a read error: a sequence one base away is much more abundant. The gene calls are TRBV7-9 and TRBJ2-2; D unresolved. The CDR3 length is 12 residues. V was cut by 4 bases and J by 3 bases, with 3 bases left in between. Germline V lookup: CDR1 SEHNR, CDR2 FQNEAQ (reference sequence). Written as DNA, the CDR3 is TGTGCCAGCAGCTACGACACCGGGGAGCTGTTTTTT. Amino acid sequence: CASSYDTGELFF.

The chain recombines TRBV2 with TRBJ1-2; no firm D call. The CDR3 has 13 amino acids. Germline V lookup: CDR1 SNHLY, CDR2 FYNNEI. V gave up 8 bases and J gave up 4 bases, with 14 bases separating them. CDR3 DNA sequence: TGTGCCAGCGGACTGAAAGGTCTCTATGGCTACACCTTC. Amino acids: CASGLKGLYGYTF.

In its sample, this clone was seen once. V usage is TRBV9 and J usage is TRBJ2-3, with a weak D call TRBD2 (7 bases). The ends were cut back, 3 bases at V and 2 bases at J, with 16 bases in the middle. The germline V gene has CDR1 SGDLS and CDR2 YYNGEE. The CDR3 spans 16 residues. CDR3 bases: TGTGCCAGCAGCGCCTGGGGAGGGGGGTCCACAGATACGCAGTATTTT. It is translated as CASSAWGGGSTDTQYF.

The chain links TRBV10-3 to TRBJ2-3; weak D call: TRBD2 (6 bases). V was trimmed by 2 bases and J by 2 bases, leaving 11 bases between them. The germline gives CDR1 ENHRY, CDR2 SYGVKD. This CDR3 contains 15 residues. CDR3 amino acids: CAISEGGALTDTQYF. The CDR3 DNA is TGTGCCATCAGTGAGGGCGGGGCGCTCACAGATACGCAGTATTTT.

V is TRBV4-1 and J is TRBJ2-5, with D possibly matching TRBD2 (5 bases). The CDR3 loop spans 15 amino acids. Germline CDR1 MGHRA, CDR2 YSYEKL. V lost 5 bases, J lost 0 bases, and 13 bases lay in between. The CDR3 loop reads CASSSRGSDQETQYF. DNA of the CDR3: TGCGCCAGCAGCTCCCGGGGTAGCGACCAAGAGACCCAGTACTTC.

The DNA of the CDR3 is TGCGCCAGCAGCCAAGATCCGGGGGTACCGGATACGCAGTATTTT. This translates into CASSQDPGVPDTQYF. The rearrangement joins TRBV4-1 to TRBJ2-3; perhaps TRBD2 as D (6 bases). The CDR3 contains 15 residues. The germline gives CDR1 MGHRA, CDR2 YSYEKL. Trimming pared 0 bases from V and 6 bases from J, leaving 13 bases between.

The chain joins TRBV7-2 to TRBJ2-7, with TRBD1 matching over 10 bases. The CDR3 runs to 13 residues. The V gene end was trimmed by 6 bases and the J gene end by 11 bases; junction bases not matched to a gene: 10. Germline V gene lookup returns CDR1 SGHTA and CDR2 FQGNSA. CDR3 DNA sequence: TGTGCCAGCAGTACCTCGACAGGGGGCACAGAGTACTTC. Protein product: CASSTSTGGTEYF.

This chain joins TRBV18 and TRBJ2-7; no clear D. Germline assignment: CDR1 KGHSH and CDR2 LQKENI. Trimming removed 3 bases at V and 7 bases at J, with 10 bases between. The CDR3 extends over 12 amino acids. CDR3 residues: CASSPKGREQYV. In nucleotides, the CDR3 is TGTGCCAGCTCACCGAAGGGAAGGGAGCAGTACGTC.

The rearrangement joins TRBV21-1 to TRBJ1-4. TRBV21-1 is a documented pseudogene. This CDR3 is 15 amino acids long. Here the CDR3 reads CASSAGGGVNEKLFF. In DNA form, the CDR3 reads TGTGCCAGCAGCGCCGGCGGGGGGGTTAATGAAAAACTGTTTTTT.

The chain recombines TRBV5-6 with TRBJ2-3; maybe TRBD2 (5 bases). CDR1 and CDR2 (germline): SGHDT, YYEEEE. V was pared by 3 bases and J by 0 bases, with 5 bases between. This CDR3 spans 13 amino acids. CDR3 DNA sequence: TGTGCCAGCAGCTGGACTAGCACAGATACGCAGTATTTT. It yields the protein CASSWTSTDTQYF. Together with reference TRBV5-6 and TRBJ2-3, the CDR3 gives the full variable domain: DAGVTQSPTHLIKTRGQQVTLRCSPKSGHDTVSWYQQALGQGPQFIFQYYEEEERQRGNFPDRFSGHQFPNYSSELNVNALLLGDSALYLCASSWTSTDTQYFGPGTRLTVL.

The chain employs TRBV7-2 and TRBJ2-1, with 11 bases that match TRBD2. V lost 5 bases and J lost 4; bases outside the gene matches: 7. The germline V gene has CDR1 SGHTA and CDR2 FQGNSA. The CDR3 covers 16 residues. The CDR3 DNA reads TGTGCCAGCAGCGTACTAGCGGGAGTCTTGTACAATGAGCAGTTCTTC. Protein sequence: CASSVLAGVLYNEQFF.

The CDR3 sequence: CASSQLAYGANVLTF. Written as DNA, the CDR3 is TGTGCCAGCAGCCAACTAGCGTATGGGGCCAACGTCCTGACTTTC. The chain is built from TRBV3-1 (or the pseudogene TRBV3-2) and TRBJ2-6; a possible D gene is TRBD2 (6 bases). V lost 2 bases and J 3 bases, leaving 8 bases between the germline ends. From germline, CDR1 is LGHDT and CDR2 YNNKEL (reference sequence). This CDR3 has 15 amino acids.

J is TRBJ1-4 and V is TRBV3-1 (or the pseudogene TRBV3-2), with D tentatively TRBD1 (5 bases). Germline-derived CDR1 and CDR2 are LGHDT and YNNKEL (reference sequence). V lost 1 base to trimming and J lost 2 bases, with 23 bases between them. The CDR3 consists of 20 residues. The CDR3 DNA reads TGTGCCAGCAGCCAAGGCTGGGCCAGTTGGGGGGTGGCGACTAATGAAAAACTGTTTTTT. Protein product: CASSQGWASWGVATNEKLFF.

The chain links TRBV5-6 to TRBJ1-5; maybe TRBD1 (6 bases). The CDR3 extends over 14 amino acids. In germline, CDR1 is SGHDT, CDR2 YYEEEE. V lost 0 bases and J 5 bases, leaving 9 bases between the germline ends. The CDR3 coding sequence is TGTGCCAGCAGCTTGGAGGGGGTTTATCAGCCCCAGCATTTT. Amino acids: CASSLEGVYQPQHF.